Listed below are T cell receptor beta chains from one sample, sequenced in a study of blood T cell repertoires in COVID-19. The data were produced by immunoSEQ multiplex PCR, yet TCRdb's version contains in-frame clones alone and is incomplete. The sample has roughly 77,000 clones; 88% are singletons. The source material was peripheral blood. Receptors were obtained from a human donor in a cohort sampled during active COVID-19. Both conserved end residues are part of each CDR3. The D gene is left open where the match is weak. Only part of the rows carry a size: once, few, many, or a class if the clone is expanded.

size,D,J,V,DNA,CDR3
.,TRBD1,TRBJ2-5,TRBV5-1,TGCGCCAGCAGCCCTACTCCGGGGACAGGACAAGAGACCCAGTACTTC,CASSPTPGTGQETQYF
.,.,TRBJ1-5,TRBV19,TGTGCCAGTAGTTCCACAGGTGAAGGGCAGCCCCAGCATTTT,CASSSTGEGQPQHF
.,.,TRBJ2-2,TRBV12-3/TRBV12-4,TGTGCCAGCAGTTTTCTGGAGACCGGGGAGCTGTTTTTT,CASSFLETGELFF
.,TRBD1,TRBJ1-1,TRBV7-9,TGTGCCAGCAGCCCTCGGGACAGGGCGAACACTGAAGCTTTCTTT,CASSPRDRANTEAFF
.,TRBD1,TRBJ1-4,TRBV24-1,TGTGCCACCAGTGAGGGACAGGGGTCCGCTAATGAAAAACTGTTTTTT,CATSEGQGSANEKLFF
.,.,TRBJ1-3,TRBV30,TGTGCCTGGGGCCTCTCGGGGGGCTCTGGAAACACCATATATTTT,CAWGLSGGSGNTIYF
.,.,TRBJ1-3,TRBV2,TGTGCCAGCGGCATCCTCTCTGGAAACACCATATATTTT,CASGILSGNTIYF
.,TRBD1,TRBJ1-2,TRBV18,TGTGCCAGCTCACCGGGGGGACAGTTCTATGGCCACACCTTC,CASSPGGQFYGHTF
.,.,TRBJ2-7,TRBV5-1,TGCGCCAGCAGCTTGGATGGGGGGAGGAACGAGCAGTACTTC,CASSLDGGRNEQYF
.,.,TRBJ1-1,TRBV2,TGTGCCAGCAGTGACAGGGGTGGTATCACTGAAGCTTTCTTT,CASSDRGGITEAFF
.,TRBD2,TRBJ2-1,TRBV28,TGTGCCAGCAGTCGCCCGGCGGGGGGGCGCAATGAGCAGTTCTTC,CASSRPAGGRNEQFF
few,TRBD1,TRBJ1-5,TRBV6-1,TGTGCCAGCAGTGAAGGGACAGGGGGTCAGCCCCAGCATTTT,CASSEGTGGQPQHF
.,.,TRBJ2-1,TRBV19,TGTGCCAGTAGTCCCTCCCCTGGGGGGTTAAATGAGCAGTTCTTC,CASSPSPGGLNEQFF
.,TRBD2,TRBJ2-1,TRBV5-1,TGCGCCAGCACACCTGACGGGGGGAGCCGAAATGAGCAGTTCTTC,CASTPDGGSRNEQFF
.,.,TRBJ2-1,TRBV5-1,TGCGCCAGCAGCGTGACAGGCCTAGATTACAATGAGCAGTTCTTC,CASSVTGLDYNEQFF
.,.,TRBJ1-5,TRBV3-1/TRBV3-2,TGTGCCAGCAGCCCATCCCATAGCAATCAGCCCCAGCATTTT,CASSPSHSNQPQHF
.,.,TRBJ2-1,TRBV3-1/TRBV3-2,TGTGCCAGCAGCCAAATAGCGTTAAGCTCCTACAATGAGCAGTTCTTC,CASSQIALSSYNEQFF
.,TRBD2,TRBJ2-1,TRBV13,TGTGCCAGCAGCTCCCGCGTTCGGACTAGCGGGGGGGCCTTGAATGAGCAGTTCTTC,CASSSRVRTSGGALNEQFF
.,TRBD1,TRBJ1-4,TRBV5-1,TGCGCCAGCAGCGAGTTGACAGGGGATCTTGAAAAACTGTTTTTT,CASSELTGDLEKLFF
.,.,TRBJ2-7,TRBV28,TGTGCCAGCAGCTATTGGGACATGACCTCCTACGAGCAGTACTTC,CASSYWDMTSYEQYF
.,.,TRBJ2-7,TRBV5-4,TGTGCCAGCAGCTTGGACCCTTGGGCCGAGCAGTACTTC,CASSLDPWAEQYF
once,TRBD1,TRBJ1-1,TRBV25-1,TGTGCCAGCAGTGCTAGACAGGGGGCTGAAGCTTTCTTT,CASSARQGAEAFF
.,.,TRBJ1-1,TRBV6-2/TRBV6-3,TGTGCCAGCAGCCCCTCGACAGAGAACACTGAAGCTTTCTTT,CASSPSTENTEAFF
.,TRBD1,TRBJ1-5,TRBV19,TGTGCCAGTAGGGGATGGACAGGGGAGAGTCAGCCCCAGCATTTT,CASRGWTGESQPQHF
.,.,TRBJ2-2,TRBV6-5,TGTGCCAGCAGTTACAGCGCATTGAACACCGGGGAGCTGTTTTTT,CASSYSALNTGELFF
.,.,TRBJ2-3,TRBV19,TGTGCCAGTAGTATCCGCGGACAGCGGACAGATACGCAGTATTTT,CASSIRGQRTDTQYF
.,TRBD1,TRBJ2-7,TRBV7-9,TGTGCCAGCAGCACCCAGGACAGGGGAGAGCAGTACTTC,CASSTQDRGEQYF
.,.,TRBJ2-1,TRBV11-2,TGTGCCAGCAGCTTAGGGACTCCCTCCTACAATGAGCAGTTCTTC,CASSLGTPSYNEQFF
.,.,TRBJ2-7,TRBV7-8,TGTGCCAGCAGCCTAAACTTATACGAGCAGTACTTC,CASSLNLYEQYF
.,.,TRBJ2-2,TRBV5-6,TGTGCCAGCAGCGCAAACAGGGTTCTGGTCACCGGGGAGCTGTTTTTT,CASSANRVLVTGELFF
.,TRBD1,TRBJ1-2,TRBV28,TGTGCCAGCAGTTTAGGGGACAGGGGGCCAACTAACTATGGCTACACCTTC,CASSLGDRGPTNYGYTF
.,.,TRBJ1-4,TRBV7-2,TGTGCCAGCAGAAGACAGTCGCGAGAAAAACTGTTTTTT,CASRRQSREKLFF
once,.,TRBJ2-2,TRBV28,TGTGCCAGCAGTTTAGCCGGGGCCGGGGAGCTGTTTTTT,CASSLAGAGELFF
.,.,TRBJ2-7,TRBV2,TGTGCCAGCAGCCGACAGCACCAGGCCTACGAGCAGTACTTC,CASSRQHQAYEQYF